Presented here are 7 T cell receptor beta chains from one specimen sequenced in a study of OX40 agonist ivuxolimab in advanced cancers. The assay was immunoSEQ multiplex PCR, and TCRdb's table has in-frame clones only and misses some. The data contain about 100,000 clones, about 90% of them singletons. The sample here was CD4+ or CD8+ T cells sorted from blood, taken in a trial of the OX40 agonist ivuxolimab. The receptors here all came from an adult with an advanced solid tumor such as melanoma, head and neck, liver or kidney cancer.

The chain joins TRBV11-3 to TRBJ2-7; D is undetermined. Germline V lookup: CDR1 SGHNT, CDR2 YENEEA. CDR3 length: 15 amino acids. The V gene lost 5 bases and the J gene lost 3 bases, with 17 bases spanning the gap. DNA of the CDR3: TGTGCCAGCAGCCTCTTAGGAACGCAGGACTACGAGCAGTACTTC. Translated, it gives CASSLLGTQDYEQYF.

V is TRBV30 and J is TRBJ2-5; 10 bases are a match to TRBD2. V trimming: 4 bases; J trimming: 5 bases; junction bases outside the gene matches: 10. This CDR3 spans 15 amino acids. Per the germline V gene, CDR1 is GTSNPN and CDR2 is SVGIG (reference sequence). The DNA for the CDR3 is TGTGCCTGGAAAAGACTAGCGGGTGGGGGGGAGACCCAGTACTTC. Translated, it gives CAWKRLAGGGETQYF. The entire variable domain, with the rest obtained from reference TRBV30 and TRBJ2-5, is as follows: SQTIHQWPATLVQPVGSPLSLECTVEGTSNPNLYWYRQAAGRGLQLLFYSVGIGQISSEVPQNLSASRPQDRQFILSSKKLLLSDSGFYLCAWKRLAGGGETQYFGPGTRLLVL.

For this clone: Sequence at one end of the junction differs from germline and may be a read error. The chain is built from TRBV14 and TRBJ1-2; 7 positions agree with TRBD1. This CDR3 contains 15 residues. Germline CDR1 SGHDN, CDR2 FVKESK. The DNA for the CDR3 is TGTGCCAGCAACCAAGTAGAACAGGGGAACTATGGCTACACCTTC. Translation gives CASNQVEQGNYGYTF. The full variable domain, completed using reference TRBV14 and TRBJ1-2, is EAGVTQFPSHSVIEKGQTVTLRCDPISGHDNLYWYRRVMGKEIKFLLHFVKESKQDESGMPNNRFLAERTGGTYSTLKVQPAELEDSGVYFCASNQVEQGNYGYTFGSGTRLTVV.

This rearrangement joins TRBV5-1 to TRBJ2-3; D unresolved. Germline values: CDR1 SGHRS, CDR2 YFSETQ. This CDR3 is 15 amino acids long. Trimming removed 0 bases from V and 0 bases from J, with 8 bases in between. Here the CDR3 DNA reads TGCGCCAGCAGCTTGGTGTATGCTAGCACAGATACGCAGTATTTT. Its translation is CASSLVYASTDTQYF.

This rearrangement joins TRBV7-3 to TRBJ2-1, with D perhaps TRBD2 (6 bases). Germline CDR1 and CDR2: SGHTA and FQGTGA. V was clipped by 1 base and J by 5 bases, with 15 bases between them. This CDR3 region has 16 residues. The CDR3 here is CASSLITGESNNEQFF. The CDR3 DNA is TGTGCCAGCAGCTTAATTACGGGGGAGTCCAACAATGAGCAGTTCTTC.

The chain recombines TRBV19 with TRBJ2-3; 9 positions match TRBD2. After removal of 5 bases from V and 4 bases from J, the junction contained 10 bases not matched to a gene. The CDR3 spans 16 residues. From germline, CDR1 is LNHDA and CDR2 SQIVND (reference sequence). CDR3 sequence reads: CASSPQREEDADTQYF. The CDR3 region has the DNA TGTGCCAGTAGTCCTCAGCGGGAGGAGGACGCAGATACGCAGTATTTT.

The chain couples TRBV2 to TRBJ2-1, with 7 bases identical to TRBD2. CDR3 length: 13 residues. CDR1 SNHLY and CDR2 FYNNEI come from the germline V gene. V lost 6 bases, J lost 8 bases, and 7 bases stayed unmatched. Written as DNA, the CDR3 is TGTGCCAGCAGCCCCCTGGGAGGGGATGAGCAGTTCTTC. It codes for CASSPLGGDEQFF.